Listed here is a single TCR beta chain. What it recognizes is unknown. The data belong to a study of beta chain features in type 1 diabetes. Study-wide points: Researchers report that Type 1 diabetes patients had moderately but significantly shorter TCRB CDR3s across all four CD4+ subsets. cDNA-based reads could over-represent cells with high TCR expression.

The germline V gene has CDR1 SGHRS and CDR2 YFSETQ. The V end was cut by 0 bases, the J end by 5 bases, with 14 bases between. The CDR3 runs 16 residues. All of the isolated RNA was reverse transcribed, so expressed TCRB transcripts were sequenced. Clones were sequenced by immunoSEQ multiplex PCR, and TCRdb holds only the in-frame ones, with some missing. The top ten clones hold roughly 0.65% of a sample with approximately 70,000 clones, about 50% of them seen once. Naive, central memory, regulatory and stem cell-like memory cells within the CD4+ compartment were sorted using CD45RO/CCR7/CD25/CD127/CD95/CD27.

The chain recombines TRBV5-1 with TRBJ2-2; D call uncertain. The source of this sequence is a man between 25 and 39 years old with type 1 diabetes. Sequenced sample: central memory CD4+ T cells from blood. This CDR3 reads CASSLDEVHGTGELFF. DNA of the CDR3: TGCGCCAGCAGCTTGGATGAGGTCCATGGGACCGGGGAGCTGTTTTTT. Together with reference TRBV5-1 and TRBJ2-2, the CDR3 gives the full variable domain: KAGVTQTPRYLIKTRGQQVTLSCSPISGHRSVSWYQQTPGQGLQFLFEYFSETQRNKGNFPGRFSGRQFSNSRSEMNVSTLELGDSALYLCASSLDEVHGTGELFFGEGSRLTVL.